Sequencing of this TCR beta chain was carried out in a study of cytomegalovirus exposure and HLA in healthy donors. CDR3 length: 14 amino acids. Trimming at V came to 2 bases and at J to 4 bases, leaving 4 bases not matched to a gene. Germline loops: CDR1 KGHSH, CDR2 LQKENI. Unrecorded immune exposure was likely among donors, who were nominally healthy when sampled. Study-level points and caveats: The authors later linked a missense DCLRE1C variant to TCR beta V- and J-gene trimming.

Details on this clone: What it recognizes is unknown.

The PCR employed 60 Vbeta primers together with 13 Jbeta primers. Sequenced by immunoSEQ multiplex PCR; TCRdb stores in-frame clones only, minus some. The sample table includes under 90,000 clones. The V gene is TRBV18, the J gene TRBJ1-2, with 7 bases identical to TRBD1. The sequencing input was PBMCs. The clonotype was recovered from a female donor in good health and CMV-seropositive. The CDR3 bases are TGTGCCAGCTCACCAGGACAGGAACCCTATGGCTACACCTTC. It codes for CASSPGQEPYGYTF.